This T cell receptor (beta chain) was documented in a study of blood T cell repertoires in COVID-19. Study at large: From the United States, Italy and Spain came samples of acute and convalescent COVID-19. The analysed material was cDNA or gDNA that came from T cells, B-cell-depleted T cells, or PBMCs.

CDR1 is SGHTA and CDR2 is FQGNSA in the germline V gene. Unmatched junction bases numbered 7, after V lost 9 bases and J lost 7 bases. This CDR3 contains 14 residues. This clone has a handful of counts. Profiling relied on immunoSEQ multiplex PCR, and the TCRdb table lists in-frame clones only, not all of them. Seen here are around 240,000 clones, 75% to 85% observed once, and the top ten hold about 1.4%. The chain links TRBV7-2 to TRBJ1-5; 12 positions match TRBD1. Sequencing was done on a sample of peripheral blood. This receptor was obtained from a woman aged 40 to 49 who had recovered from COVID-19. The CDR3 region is CASRGQGAGQPQHF. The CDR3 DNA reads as TGTGCCAGTAGGGGACAGGGGGCAGGGCAGCCCCAGCATTTT.